Listed below are T cell receptor beta chains from one sample, sequenced in a study of blood T cell repertoires in COVID-19. This table comes from immunoSEQ multiplex PCR, and its TCRdb copy is limited to in-frame clones, with some not included. Altogether roughly 120,000 clones are present, around 80% being singletons, with the ten largest covering 10% to 15%. The sequencing input was peripheral blood. These receptors were collected from an older woman with acute or convalescent COVID-19. Each CDR3 is given with its conserved first and last residue. D genes are given only for firm matches. Part of the rows lack a size; the others show once, few, many or a class for expanded clones.

D	V	size	J	CDR3	DNA
.	TRBV30	.	TRBJ1-4	CAWSVPGANEKLFF	TGTGCCTGGAGTGTACCCGGGGCTAATGAAAAACTGTTTTTT
TRBD1	TRBV5-5	.	TRBJ1-6	CASSLSQGNSPLHF	TGTGCCAGCAGCTTGTCACAGGGGAATTCACCCCTCCACTTT
.	TRBV19	.	TRBJ1-2	CASTLSQGGPNYGYTF	TGTGCCAGTACCCTTTCCCAGGGAGGACCTAACTATGGCTACACCTTC
.	TRBV27	.	TRBJ1-4	CASRGRAKLFF	TGTGCCAGCCGGGGGAGGGCAAAACTGTTTTTT
TRBD1	TRBV5-1	.	TRBJ2-3	CASSLGQGLGTDTQYF	TGCGCCAGCAGCTTGGGACAGGGGCTGGGCACAGATACGCAGTATTTT
.	TRBV18	few	TRBJ1-1	CASSPTRGTSAFF	TGTGCCAGCTCACCAACCCGGGGGACCTCAGCTTTCTTT
.	TRBV7-9	.	TRBJ1-3	CASSLRAAGNTIYF	TGTGCCAGCAGCTTGAGGGCTGCCGGAAACACCATATATTTT
.	TRBV5-1	once	TRBJ2-1	CASSFIDINEQFF	TGCGCCAGCAGCTTTATTGACATCAATGAGCAGTTCTTC
.	TRBV5-1	.	TRBJ2-2	CASSLVAGTSTGELFF	TGCGCCAGCAGCTTGGTCGCAGGTACAAGCACCGGGGAGCTGTTTTTT
TRBD1	TRBV7-3	.	TRBJ1-6	CASSSAGTGNSPLHF	TGTGCCAGCAGCTCCGCCGGGACAGGGAATTCACCCCTCCACTTT
.	TRBV6-1	.	TRBJ1-3	CASSEARGRRSGGNTIYF	TGTGCCAGCAGTGAAGCGCGCGGACGCCGGTCGGGGGGAAACACCATATATTTT
.	TRBV6-5	.	TRBJ2-3	CASHRRDTQYF	TGTGCCAGTCACCGGAGGGATACGCAGTATTTT
TRBD1	TRBV18	.	TRBJ2-5	CASSYNRGGETQYF	TGTGCCAGCTCATACAACAGGGGTGGAGAGACCCAGTACTTC
.	TRBV19	.	TRBJ2-1	CASSIDPEGSSPLNEQFF	TGTGCCAGTAGTATAGATCCCGAAGGTAGCAGCCCCCTCAATGAGCAGTTCTTC
TRBD2	TRBV28	.	TRBJ2-5	CASSPRGRETQYF	TGTGCCAGCAGTCCCCGCGGGAGAGAGACCCAGTACTTC
TRBD1	TRBV5-1	.	TRBJ1-1	CASSLQGETEAFF	TGCGCCAGCAGCTTACAGGGGGAGACTGAAGCTTTCTTT
TRBD2	TRBV5-1	once	TRBJ2-5	CASSSGLAGGPETQYF	TGCGCCAGCAGCTCGGGACTAGCGGGGGGTCCAGAGACCCAGTACTTC
.	TRBV5-6	few	TRBJ1-5	CASSLRQSNQPQHF	TGTGCCAGCAGCTTGAGACAGAGTAATCAGCCCCAGCATTTT
TRBD1	TRBV18	.	TRBJ1-4	CASSPQGADFYEKLFF	TGTGCCAGCTCACCACAGGGGGCGGATTTTTATGAAAAACTGTTTTTT
.	TRBV2	once	TRBJ1-4	CAGTGLNEKLFF	TGTGCCGGAACAGGGCTTAATGAAAAACTGTTTTTT
.	TRBV6-1	.	TRBJ2-5	CASSEGWAQGTQYF	TGTGCCAGCAGTGAAGGGTGGGCCCAGGGGACCCAGTACTTC
.	TRBV14	.	TRBJ1-5	CASSQSSNQPQHF	TGTGCCAGCAGCCAGAGTAGCAATCAGCCCCAGCATTTT
.	TRBV5-6	once	TRBJ1-1	CASSPTQGNTEAFF	TGTGCCAGCAGCCCGACCCAGGGGAACACTGAAGCTTTCTTT
TRBD1	TRBV23-1	.	TRBJ2-7	CASANPRQGTHEQYF	TGCGCCAGCGCAAACCCCCGACAGGGTACCCACGAGCAGTACTTC